These T cell receptor beta chains were read from a single sample in a study of blood T cell repertoires in COVID-19. Libraries were prepared by immunoSEQ multiplex PCR; TCRdb keeps only in-frame clonotypes and omits some of them. The data hold tens of thousands of clones, with around four fifths observed a single time. The sequenced material came from peripheral blood. Receptor source: a human donor in a cohort sampled during active COVID-19. Both conserved end residues are trimmed from each CDR3.

TRBV4-1	TRBJ2-3	ASSPEGLAGGHNTQY
TRBV7-9	TRBJ2-1	ASTVERGAYNEQF
TRBV5-5	TRBJ1-3	ASSLVGQGAVGNTIY
TRBV24-1	TRBJ1-5	ATAGAYSNQPQH
TRBV5-1	TRBJ1-2	ASSSSTGHYGYT
TRBV28	TRBJ1-4	ASLTWDSGLF
TRBV5-6	TRBJ2-5	ASSLPSGETQY
TRBV19	TRBJ1-1	ASTTLQGSANTEAF
TRBV7-2	TRBJ2-7	ASRQGTYEQY
TRBV18	TRBJ1-1	ASSLLPGVNTEAF
TRBV6-5	TRBJ1-6	ASSLGAADNSPLH
TRBV27	TRBJ1-1	ASSLSIEGVGTEAF
TRBV4-1	TRBJ1-2	ASTRDSGGGGGYGYT
TRBV2	TRBJ1-4	ASSVFRNEKLF
TRBV25-1	TRBJ1-6	ASSELRTLNSPLH
TRBV6-5	TRBJ1-5	ASSYGRDSNQPQH
TRBV19	TRBJ2-5	ASSLGVGLKTQY
TRBV18	TRBJ1-2	ASSPTGGDYGYT
TRBV3-1/TRBV3-2	TRBJ1-2	ASSQVSGTGNYGYT
TRBV24-1	TRBJ2-2	ATSEQGLAGVTGELF
TRBV7-9	TRBJ2-1	ASSLGAASGGLGEQF
TRBV29-1	TRBJ1-2	SAQGAWGYT
TRBV4-3	TRBJ1-3	ASSRQRDIGSGNTIY
TRBV19	TRBJ1-1	ASSRGQPTEAF
TRBV6-5	TRBJ2-7	ASRDSLDEQY
TRBV5-1	TRBJ2-1	ASSWGTGEGNEQF
TRBV10-2	TRBJ1-1	ASSESTWGATEAF
TRBV25-1	TRBJ2-7	ASSEWQDSYEQY
TRBV13	TRBJ2-4	ASSSTGSSAKNIQY
TRBV6-2/TRBV6-3	TRBJ2-7	ASSPPYGSGDYEQY
TRBV30	TRBJ1-2	AWSRVPDRAAGYT
TRBV5-1	TRBJ1-3	ASSLAPTASGNTIY
TRBV7-9	TRBJ2-2	ASSLIVGRNTGELF
TRBV27	TRBJ1-6	ASSRTGTVYNSPLH
TRBV5-4	TRBJ1-2	ASSLDGGGYT
TRBV3-1/TRBV3-2	TRBJ2-6	ASSPTNPGYYSGANVLT
TRBV6-1	TRBJ1-5	ASSEALGGRNQPQH
TRBV29-1	TRBJ1-5	SVGTGNQPQH
TRBV20-1	TRBJ1-4	SASEGRRATNEKLF
TRBV7-2	TRBJ1-2	ASSLPGDRGLGYT
TRBV29-1	TRBJ1-3	SVGHSGNTIY
TRBV10-1	TRBJ2-2	ASSAPGLANTGELF
TRBV4-3	TRBJ2-2	ASSLPPGKGTGELF
TRBV4-2	TRBJ1-3	ASSQDSTASRSGNTIY
TRBV6-2/TRBV6-3	TRBJ1-3	ASSYDLTGWNGNTIY
TRBV28	TRBJ1-2	ASSLTGDPNYGYT